This is a list of T cell receptor beta chains from one sample in a study of somatic mutations in cytotoxic T cells in rheumatoid arthritis. Libraries were prepared by immunoSEQ multiplex PCR; TCRdb keeps only in-frame clonotypes and omits some of them. The sample has about 23,000 clones, approximately 80% seen once. Specimen: CD8+ T cells sorted from blood. The receptors were sampled from an adult with rheumatoid arthritis. Both conserved end residues are part of each CDR3. The D gene is left open where the match is weak. Clone size is stated in some rows and not others, as once, few, many or a class when expanded.

d_call,clone_size,v_call,j_call,cdr3_aa,cdr3_nt
TRBD2,-,TRBV6-4,TRBJ2-3,CASTPLSSGGPSTDTQYF,TGTGCCAGCACCCCCCTGAGTAGCGGGGGCCCTAGCACAGATACGCAGTATTTT
-,-,TRBV7-9,TRBJ1-3,CASSSSRVPLSSGNTIYF,TGTGCCAGCAGCTCCTCTCGTGTCCCTCTTTCCTCTGGAAACACCATATATTTT
-,-,TRBV5-1,TRBJ2-2,CASLSGNTGELFF,TGCGCCAGCCTGAGCGGAAACACCGGGGAGCTGTTTTTT
TRBD1,-,TRBV29-1,TRBJ2-2,CSVEQGANTGELFF,TGCAGCGTAGAACAGGGGGCGAACACCGGGGAGCTGTTTTTT
-,few,TRBV12-5,TRBJ2-7,CASGLVNNEQYF,TGTGCTAGTGGTTTGGTAAACAACGAGCAGTACTTC
-,-,TRBV29-1,TRBJ2-3,CSAVSFKDTQYF,TGCAGCGCCGTCAGTTTTAAAGATACGCAGTATTTT
-,-,TRBV11-2,TRBJ1-3,CASSLGRTAFGNTIYF,TGTGCCAGCAGCTTGGGGAGGACTGCCTTTGGAAACACCATATATTTT
TRBD2,-,TRBV6-5,TRBJ2-5,CASSYTLADETQYF,TGTGCCAGCAGTTACACCCTAGCGGATGAGACCCAGTACTTC
TRBD1,once,TRBV29-1,TRBJ1-1,CSVHDRVGAFF,TGCAGCGTTCACGACAGGGTTGGCGCTTTCTTT
TRBD1,-,TRBV7-8,TRBJ1-4,CASSNWTGGVGKLFF,TGTGCCAGCAGTAATTGGACAGGGGGCGTAGGAAAACTGTTTTTT
TRBD2,-,TRBV5-4,TRBJ2-5,CASSPGLVVETQYF,TGTGCCAGCAGCCCTGGACTAGTTGTGGAGACCCAGTACTTC
TRBD1,-,TRBV18,TRBJ2-1,CASSPLRDRVFEQFF,TGTGCCAGCTCACCACTCCGGGACAGGGTGTTTGAGCAGTTCTTC
-,-,TRBV18,TRBJ1-5,CASSPRSLEGGNQPQHF,TGTGCCAGCTCACCTCGCAGTTTAGAGGGGGGCAATCAGCCCCAGCATTTT
-,-,TRBV7-3,TRBJ2-3,CASSPSASSTDTQYF,TGTGCCAGCAGCCCTAGCGCTTCTAGCACAGATACGCAGTATTTT